Shown below are 14 T cell receptor beta chains from a single sample sequenced in a study of blood T cell repertoires in COVID-19. Sequenced by immunoSEQ multiplex PCR; TCRdb stores in-frame clones only, minus some. The data show some 300,000 clones, with roughly 90% seen just once and over 8.5% held by the top ten. What was sequenced was PBMCs or T cells enriched from blood (not recorded which). The receptors shown here come from a woman in her 30s who had recovered from COVID-19.

This clone came up once. For the CDR3, the DNA is TGTGCCAGCAGTTTATATCAGGGAAGCTCCTATAATTCACCCCTCCACTTT. Amino acid sequence: CASSLYQGSSYNSPLHF. This chain connects TRBV27 to TRBJ1-6; D is possibly TRBD1 (5 bases). Germline V lookup: CDR1 MNHEY, CDR2 SMNVEV (reference sequence). V lost 1 base to trimming and J lost 0 bases, with 10 bases between them. The CDR3 loop spans 17 amino acids.

V is TRBV5-1 and J is TRBJ1-4; TRBD1 is a possible D gene (6 bases). Germline CDR1 reads SGHRS; CDR2 reads YFSETQ. With 0 bases removed from V and 5 bases from J, the gap between germline ends came to 11 bases. There are 15 residues in the CDR3. The CDR3 is CASSLEPGANEKLFF. DNA of the CDR3: TGCGCCAGCAGCTTGGAACCAGGGGCAAATGAAAAACTGTTTTTT. Combining the CDR3 with reference TRBV5-1 and TRBJ1-4 gives the whole variable domain KAGVTQTPRYLIKTRGQQVTLSCSPISGHRSVSWYQQTPGQGLQFLFEYFSETQRNKGNFPGRFSGRQFSNSRSEMNVSTLELGDSALYLCASSLEPGANEKLFFGSGTQLSVL.

The CDR3 loop is CASTLGQGYSPLHF. The DNA for the CDR3 is TGTGCCAGCACCTTAGGACAGGGTTATTCACCCCTCCACTTT. This chain uses TRBV27 with TRBJ1-6; TRBD1 agrees at 8 bases. Trimming removed 7 bases from V and 8 bases from J; junction bases left unmatched: 7. Germline values: CDR1 MNHEY, CDR2 SMNVEV (reference sequence). CDR3 length: 14 amino acids.

This clone turned up a few times. V is TRBV28 and J is TRBJ1-5; D perhaps matches TRBD1 (5 bases). Trimming shortened V by 5 bases and J by 5 bases, and 19 bases separated the two germline ends. Germline V gives CDR1 MDHEN, CDR2 SYDVKM. CDR3 length equals 16 residues. CDR3 DNA: TGTGCCAGCAGTAGCCTGGGGGGGAAGGGATATCAGCCCCAGCATTTT. It encodes CASSSLGGKGYQPQHF.

This chain joins TRBV15 and TRBJ1-6, with D tentatively TRBD1 (6 bases). There are 17 residues in the CDR3. V lost 0 bases, J lost 8 bases, and 17 bases lay in between. Germline V gene sequence: CDR1 LNHNV, CDR2 YYDKDF (reference sequence). CDR3 amino acids: CATSRDSVGQRDSPLHF. CDR3 in DNA: TGTGCCACCAGCAGAGATTCTGTGGGACAACGAGATTCACCCCTCCACTTT.

V is TRBV10-3 and J is TRBJ2-7; D is undetermined. V was clipped by 0 bases and J by 5 bases, with 11 bases between them. This CDR3 region has 14 residues. Germline CDR1 and CDR2: ENHRY and SYGVKD. CDR3 in DNA: TGTGCCATCAGTGAGTCGGCGGCCCCGGACGAGCAGTACTTC. Protein product: CAISESAAPDEQYF.

The chain has TRBV27 and TRBJ1-1, with D unclear. The V and J ends lost 3 bases and 5 bases respectively, with 13 bases between them. The germline V gene has CDR1 MNHEY and CDR2 SMNVEV (reference sequence). The CDR3 length is 14 residues. The CDR3 protein is CASSFGPPGTEAFF. The CDR3 DNA reads as TGTGCCAGCAGTTTTGGACCCCCGGGAACTGAAGCTTTCTTT.

J is TRBJ2-1 and V is TRBV27; TRBD2 is a possible D gene (5 bases). The ends were cut back, 5 bases at V and 6 bases at J, with 32 bases in the middle. CDR1 and CDR2 (germline): MNHEY, SMNVEV (reference sequence). The CDR3 spans 20 residues. CDR3 loop: CASSHRGALFGPLVPNEQFF. CDR3 nucleotides: TGTGCCAGCAGTCACCGGGGTGCTCTTTTCGGTCCGCTTGTGCCCAATGAGCAGTTCTTC.

The DNA for the CDR3 is TGTGCCAGCAGCTTAGAGGCAGGGGGCTCCTACGAGCAGTACTTC. It codes for CASSLEAGGSYEQYF. The V gene is TRBV11-2, the J gene TRBJ2-7, with TRBD1 matching 7 bases. This CDR3 region has 15 residues. Germline assignment: CDR1 SGHAT and CDR2 FQNNGV. V lost 0 bases and J lost 0; bases outside the gene matches: 2.

This chain connects TRBV7-2 to TRBJ1-1, with TRBD1 as a possible D gene (5 bases). Germline assignment: CDR1 SGHTA and CDR2 FQGNSA. Trimming took off 5 bases at V and 4 bases at J, with 17 bases between the two ends. The length of the CDR3 is 15 residues. The CDR3 nucleotides are TGTGCCAGCAGCCGGATTCAGGGAGGAGGCACTGAAGCTTTCTTT. Protein product: CASSRIQGGGTEAFF.

This sequence joins TRBV19 and TRBJ2-7; 12 bases fit TRBD2. Germline-derived CDR1 and CDR2 are LNHDA and SQIVND (reference sequence). Trimming removed 5 bases from V and 4 bases from J; junction bases left unmatched: 9. CDR3 length equals 16 residues. The CDR3 sequence is CASSVLAGGPGYEQYF. In DNA form, the CDR3 reads TGTGCCAGTAGTGTCCTAGCGGGAGGGCCGGGTTACGAGCAGTACTTC.

This rearrangement joins TRBV11-3 to TRBJ2-1; 7 nucleotides agree with TRBD2. Losses at the gene ends were 5 bases for V and 7 bases for J; bases not matched to a gene: 8. This CDR3 region has 14 residues. Germline CDR1 is SGHNT and CDR2 is YENEEA. This CDR3 is CASSLRGLENEQFF. CDR3 nucleotides: TGTGCCAGCAGCCTGCGTGGACTAGAAAATGAGCAGTTCTTC.

A single count supports this clone. The CDR3, as DNA: TGTGCCAGCAGCTCCGACCCCGGGACTAGCGGCCACAATGAGCAGTTCTTC. It yields the protein CASSSDPGTSGHNEQFF. The V and J genes are TRBV11-2 and TRBJ2-1; 11 positions match TRBD2. The CDR3 sequence is 17 residues long. Looked up from germline, CDR1 is SGHAT and CDR2 is FQNNGV. The V and J ends lost 4 bases and 5 bases, in that order; junction bases with no gene match: 10.

The chain has TRBV2 and TRBJ1-2; D call uncertain. Trimming left V 5 bases short and J 7 bases short, with 17 bases between. Germline-derived CDR1 and CDR2 are SNHLY and FYNNEI. The CDR3 is 14 residues long. CDR3 in DNA: TGTGCCAGCAGTTTTCGGAGTTCCCTCCCTGGCTACACCTTC. Encoded protein: CASSFRSSLPGYTF. Variable domain in full (rest from reference TRBV2 and TRBJ1-2): EPEVTQTPSHQVTQMGQEVILRCVPISNHLYFYWYRQILGQKVEFLVSFYNNEISEKSEIFDDQFSVERPDGSNFTLKIRSTKLEDSAMYFCASSFRSSLPGYTFGSGTRLTVV.